This T cell receptor (beta chain) was retrieved from a study of T cells in Graves' hyperthyroidism and ophthalmopathy. Study as a whole: The authors collected peripheral blood at initial diagnosis, before any treatment.

This clonotype was recorded at least ten times. There were TCR beta CDR3 regions amplified from RNA transcripts. Carried out on the TCR CDR3, a first-round RT-PCR used the HTBI primer set. A single record per CDR3 protein comes from TCRdb applying MiXCR to the multiplex PCR reads. Among 250,000 to 300,000 distinct CDR3 sequences, about 15% were seen once, and the ten largest hold approximately 57%. Germline V gene data show CDR1 as SGHNT and CDR2 as YENEEA. V dropped 5 bases and J dropped 5 bases, with 15 bases sitting between them. This CDR3 has 14 amino acids. Based on clinical symptoms, serum thyroxine and TRAb, thyroid ultrasound and orbital computed tomography, diagnoses were reached. PBMCs were obtained from approximately 9.2 ml fresh peripheral blood.

The source material was blood. The chain recombines TRBV11-3 with TRBJ2-5; D is possibly TRBD1 (6 bases). This sequence was found in a woman in her sixties with Graves' ophthalmopathy. The CDR3 region is CASSVTGSRETQYF. The CDR3 DNA reads as TGTGCCAGCAGCGTAACAGGGAGCAGGGAGACCCAGTACTTC.